This T cell receptor (beta chain) was sequenced in a study of T cell responses to AZD1222 COVID-19 vaccine. Whole-study results and caveats: Unmutated variant regions reportedly attract nearly half of all spike-specific TCRs. Breadth and depth of Spike-specific TCRs rose after two AZD1222 doses.

Profiling relied on immunoSEQ multiplex PCR, and the TCRdb table lists in-frame clones only, not all of them. The top ten hold 2.5% to 3.5% of the sample, which has 95,000 to 130,000 clones, roughly 93% seen once. Germline V CDR1 and CDR2: SGHRS, YFSETQ. The V gene lost 2 bases and the J gene lost 6 bases, with 11 bases spanning the gap. The CDR3 consists of 13 residues. This clone was seen only once. The antigen is not known. The chain joins TRBV5-1 to TRBJ1-2; possible D gene TRBD1, 6 bases. This receptor was taken from an adult in good health. Here the sequenced sample was peripheral blood, taken on day 0 of AZD1222 vaccination. The CDR3 loop is CASSFNRVDGYTF. As DNA, the CDR3 is TGCGCCAGCAGCTTCAACAGGGTCGATGGCTACACCTTC. Complete variable domain (other parts from reference TRBV5-1 and TRBJ1-2): KAGVTQTPRYLIKTRGQQVTLSCSPISGHRSVSWYQQTPGQGLQFLFEYFSETQRNKGNFPGRFSGRQFSNSRSEMNVSTLELGDSALYLCASSFNRVDGYTFGSGTRLTVV.